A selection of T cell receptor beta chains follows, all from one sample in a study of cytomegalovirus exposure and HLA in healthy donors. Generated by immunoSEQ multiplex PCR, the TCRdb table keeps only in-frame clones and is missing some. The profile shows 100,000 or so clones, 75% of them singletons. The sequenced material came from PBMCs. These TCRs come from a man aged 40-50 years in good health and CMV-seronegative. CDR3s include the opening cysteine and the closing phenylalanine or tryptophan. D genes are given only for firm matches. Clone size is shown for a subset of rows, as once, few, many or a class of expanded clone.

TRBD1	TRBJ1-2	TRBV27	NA	CASSPHPGQGLNGYTF	TGTGCCAGCAGTCCGCACCCGGGACAGGGTTTAAATGGCTACACCTTC
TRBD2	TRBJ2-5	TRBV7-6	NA	CASSLSTSGAQETQYF	TGTGCCAGCAGCTTATCGACTAGCGGGGCCCAAGAGACCCAGTACTTC
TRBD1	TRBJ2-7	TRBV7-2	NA	CASSRGQEREQYF	TGTGCCAGCAGCCGTGGACAGGAACGCGAGCAGTACTTC
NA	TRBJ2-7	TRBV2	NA	CASSERGTTYEQYF	TGTGCCAGCAGTGAAAGGGGTACGACCTACGAGCAGTACTTC
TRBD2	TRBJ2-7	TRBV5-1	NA	CASRARDYSSYEQYF	TGCGCCAGCCGAGCCCGGGACTATAGCTCCTACGAGCAGTACTTC
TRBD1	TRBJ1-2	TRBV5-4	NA	CASSLRDRNYGYTF	TGTGCCAGCAGCTTGCGGGACAGGAACTATGGCTACACCTTC
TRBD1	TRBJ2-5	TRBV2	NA	CASIMTGAPPETQYF	TGTGCCAGCATCATGACAGGGGCCCCTCCAGAGACCCAGTACTTC
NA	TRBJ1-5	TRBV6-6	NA	CASSTPEGRIGQPQHF	TGTGCCAGCAGTACCCCCGAAGGGAGGATAGGTCAGCCCCAGCATTTT
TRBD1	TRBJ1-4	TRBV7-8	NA	CASSSYRLDRGGEKLFF	TGTGCCAGCAGCTCCTACCGCCTGGACAGGGGAGGGGAAAAACTGTTTTTT
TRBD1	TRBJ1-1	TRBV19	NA	CASTGTVNTEAFF	TGTGCCAGCACCGGGACAGTGAACACTGAAGCTTTCTTT
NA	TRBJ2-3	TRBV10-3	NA	CAISDLVGQIPDTQYF	TGTGCCATCAGTGATTTAGTAGGACAGATACCAGATACGCAGTATTTT
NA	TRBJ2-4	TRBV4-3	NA	CASSPATPGGWLYF	TGCGCCAGCAGCCCAGCAACACCCGGAGGGTGGCTGTACTTC
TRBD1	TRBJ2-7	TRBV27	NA	CASSLSRGQGPLSYEQYF	TGTGCCAGCAGTTTATCGCGGGGACAGGGTCCCCTCTCCTACGAGCAGTACTTC
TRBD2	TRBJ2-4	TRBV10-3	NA	CAISEGTSGRENIQYF	TGTGCCATCAGTGAGGGGACTAGCGGACGGGAAAACATTCAGTACTTC
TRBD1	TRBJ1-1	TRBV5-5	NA	CASSRDGTVNTEAFF	TGTGCCAGCAGTCGCGATGGGACAGTTAACACTGAAGCTTTCTTT
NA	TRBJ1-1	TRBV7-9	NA	CASSGRTSQNTEAFF	TGTGCCAGCAGCGGTAGGACTTCCCAGAACACTGAAGCTTTCTTT
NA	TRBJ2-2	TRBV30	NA	CASAPGNTGELFF	TGTGCCTCGGCGCCGGGGAACACCGGGGAGCTGTTTTTT
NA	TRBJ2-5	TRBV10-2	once	CASSPGKGAETQYF	TGCGCCAGCAGCCCCGGTAAAGGGGCGGAGACCCAGTACTTC
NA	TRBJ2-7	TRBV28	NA	CASSLPLVGSGEQYF	TGTGCCAGCAGTTTACCCCTCGTCGGGTCTGGGGAGCAGTACTTC
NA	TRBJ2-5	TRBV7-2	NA	CASSSGPQETQYF	TGTGCCAGCAGCTCAGGCCCCCAAGAGACCCAGTACTTC
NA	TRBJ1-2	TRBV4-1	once	CASSSVENYGYTF	TGCGCCAGCAGCTCAGTTGAAAACTATGGCTACACCTTC
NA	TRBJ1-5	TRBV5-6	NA	CASSLRGVAGQPQHF	TGTGCCAGCAGCTTGAGGGGCGTAGCGGGGCAGCCCCAGCATTTT
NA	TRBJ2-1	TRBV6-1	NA	CASSLGTGPKNEQFF	TGTGCCAGCAGTCTTGGGACTGGCCCCAAGAATGAGCAGTTCTTC
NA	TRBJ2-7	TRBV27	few	CASSSLGLFLSEQYF	TGTGCCAGCAGTTCCTTGGGACTGTTCCTAAGCGAGCAGTACTTC
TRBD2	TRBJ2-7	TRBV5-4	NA	CASSNSRTSYEQYF	TGTGCCAGCAGCAATAGCCGGACTAGCTACGAGCAGTACTTC
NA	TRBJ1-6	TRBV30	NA	CAWRALSYNSPLHF	TGTGCCTGGAGGGCCCTGTCCTATAATTCACCCCTCCACTTT
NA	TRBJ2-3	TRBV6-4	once	CASSDSPRTNTDTQYF	TGTGCCAGCAGTGACTCTCCGCGGACTAACACAGATACGCAGTATTTT
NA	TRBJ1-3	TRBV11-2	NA	CASSSFLQGPSGNTIYF	TGTGCCAGCAGCTCCTTTTTACAGGGCCCCTCTGGAAACACCATATATTTT
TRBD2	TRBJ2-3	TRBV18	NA	CASSPPGLAATDTQYF	TGTGCCAGCTCACCACCGGGACTAGCGGCCACAGATACGCAGTATTTT
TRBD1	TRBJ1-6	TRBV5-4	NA	CASSLDGTGISPLHF	TGTGCCAGCAGCTTGGATGGGACAGGGATTTCACCCCTCCACTTT
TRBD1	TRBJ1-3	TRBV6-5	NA	CASSLGQSGNTIYF	TGTGCCAGCAGCCTGGGACAGTCTGGAAACACCATATATTTT
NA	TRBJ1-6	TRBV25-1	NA	CASRGFQGIYSPLHF	TGTGCCAGCAGGGGATTCCAGGGAATTTATTCACCCCTCCACTTT
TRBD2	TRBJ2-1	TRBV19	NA	CASSRNSGINEQFF	TGTGCCAGTAGTAGGAATAGCGGGATAAATGAGCAGTTCTTC
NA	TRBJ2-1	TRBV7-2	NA	CASSLARGQGQHYNEQFF	TGTGCCAGCAGCTTAGCGCGGGGTCAGGGACAGCACTACAATGAGCAGTTCTTC
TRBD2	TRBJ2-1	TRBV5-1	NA	CASSPGLALYNEQFF	TGCGCCAGCAGCCCGGGACTAGCGTTATACAATGAGCAGTTCTTC
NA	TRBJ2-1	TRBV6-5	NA	CASSRAYNEQFF	TGTGCCAGCAGCCGAGCCTACAATGAGCAGTTCTTC
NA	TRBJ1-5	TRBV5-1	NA	CASSLGQPQAPQHF	TGCGCCAGCAGCTTGGGCCAACCCCAGGCACCCCAGCATTTT
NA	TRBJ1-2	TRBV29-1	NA	CSGYRDGYTF	TGCAGCGGGTACAGGGATGGCTACACCTTC